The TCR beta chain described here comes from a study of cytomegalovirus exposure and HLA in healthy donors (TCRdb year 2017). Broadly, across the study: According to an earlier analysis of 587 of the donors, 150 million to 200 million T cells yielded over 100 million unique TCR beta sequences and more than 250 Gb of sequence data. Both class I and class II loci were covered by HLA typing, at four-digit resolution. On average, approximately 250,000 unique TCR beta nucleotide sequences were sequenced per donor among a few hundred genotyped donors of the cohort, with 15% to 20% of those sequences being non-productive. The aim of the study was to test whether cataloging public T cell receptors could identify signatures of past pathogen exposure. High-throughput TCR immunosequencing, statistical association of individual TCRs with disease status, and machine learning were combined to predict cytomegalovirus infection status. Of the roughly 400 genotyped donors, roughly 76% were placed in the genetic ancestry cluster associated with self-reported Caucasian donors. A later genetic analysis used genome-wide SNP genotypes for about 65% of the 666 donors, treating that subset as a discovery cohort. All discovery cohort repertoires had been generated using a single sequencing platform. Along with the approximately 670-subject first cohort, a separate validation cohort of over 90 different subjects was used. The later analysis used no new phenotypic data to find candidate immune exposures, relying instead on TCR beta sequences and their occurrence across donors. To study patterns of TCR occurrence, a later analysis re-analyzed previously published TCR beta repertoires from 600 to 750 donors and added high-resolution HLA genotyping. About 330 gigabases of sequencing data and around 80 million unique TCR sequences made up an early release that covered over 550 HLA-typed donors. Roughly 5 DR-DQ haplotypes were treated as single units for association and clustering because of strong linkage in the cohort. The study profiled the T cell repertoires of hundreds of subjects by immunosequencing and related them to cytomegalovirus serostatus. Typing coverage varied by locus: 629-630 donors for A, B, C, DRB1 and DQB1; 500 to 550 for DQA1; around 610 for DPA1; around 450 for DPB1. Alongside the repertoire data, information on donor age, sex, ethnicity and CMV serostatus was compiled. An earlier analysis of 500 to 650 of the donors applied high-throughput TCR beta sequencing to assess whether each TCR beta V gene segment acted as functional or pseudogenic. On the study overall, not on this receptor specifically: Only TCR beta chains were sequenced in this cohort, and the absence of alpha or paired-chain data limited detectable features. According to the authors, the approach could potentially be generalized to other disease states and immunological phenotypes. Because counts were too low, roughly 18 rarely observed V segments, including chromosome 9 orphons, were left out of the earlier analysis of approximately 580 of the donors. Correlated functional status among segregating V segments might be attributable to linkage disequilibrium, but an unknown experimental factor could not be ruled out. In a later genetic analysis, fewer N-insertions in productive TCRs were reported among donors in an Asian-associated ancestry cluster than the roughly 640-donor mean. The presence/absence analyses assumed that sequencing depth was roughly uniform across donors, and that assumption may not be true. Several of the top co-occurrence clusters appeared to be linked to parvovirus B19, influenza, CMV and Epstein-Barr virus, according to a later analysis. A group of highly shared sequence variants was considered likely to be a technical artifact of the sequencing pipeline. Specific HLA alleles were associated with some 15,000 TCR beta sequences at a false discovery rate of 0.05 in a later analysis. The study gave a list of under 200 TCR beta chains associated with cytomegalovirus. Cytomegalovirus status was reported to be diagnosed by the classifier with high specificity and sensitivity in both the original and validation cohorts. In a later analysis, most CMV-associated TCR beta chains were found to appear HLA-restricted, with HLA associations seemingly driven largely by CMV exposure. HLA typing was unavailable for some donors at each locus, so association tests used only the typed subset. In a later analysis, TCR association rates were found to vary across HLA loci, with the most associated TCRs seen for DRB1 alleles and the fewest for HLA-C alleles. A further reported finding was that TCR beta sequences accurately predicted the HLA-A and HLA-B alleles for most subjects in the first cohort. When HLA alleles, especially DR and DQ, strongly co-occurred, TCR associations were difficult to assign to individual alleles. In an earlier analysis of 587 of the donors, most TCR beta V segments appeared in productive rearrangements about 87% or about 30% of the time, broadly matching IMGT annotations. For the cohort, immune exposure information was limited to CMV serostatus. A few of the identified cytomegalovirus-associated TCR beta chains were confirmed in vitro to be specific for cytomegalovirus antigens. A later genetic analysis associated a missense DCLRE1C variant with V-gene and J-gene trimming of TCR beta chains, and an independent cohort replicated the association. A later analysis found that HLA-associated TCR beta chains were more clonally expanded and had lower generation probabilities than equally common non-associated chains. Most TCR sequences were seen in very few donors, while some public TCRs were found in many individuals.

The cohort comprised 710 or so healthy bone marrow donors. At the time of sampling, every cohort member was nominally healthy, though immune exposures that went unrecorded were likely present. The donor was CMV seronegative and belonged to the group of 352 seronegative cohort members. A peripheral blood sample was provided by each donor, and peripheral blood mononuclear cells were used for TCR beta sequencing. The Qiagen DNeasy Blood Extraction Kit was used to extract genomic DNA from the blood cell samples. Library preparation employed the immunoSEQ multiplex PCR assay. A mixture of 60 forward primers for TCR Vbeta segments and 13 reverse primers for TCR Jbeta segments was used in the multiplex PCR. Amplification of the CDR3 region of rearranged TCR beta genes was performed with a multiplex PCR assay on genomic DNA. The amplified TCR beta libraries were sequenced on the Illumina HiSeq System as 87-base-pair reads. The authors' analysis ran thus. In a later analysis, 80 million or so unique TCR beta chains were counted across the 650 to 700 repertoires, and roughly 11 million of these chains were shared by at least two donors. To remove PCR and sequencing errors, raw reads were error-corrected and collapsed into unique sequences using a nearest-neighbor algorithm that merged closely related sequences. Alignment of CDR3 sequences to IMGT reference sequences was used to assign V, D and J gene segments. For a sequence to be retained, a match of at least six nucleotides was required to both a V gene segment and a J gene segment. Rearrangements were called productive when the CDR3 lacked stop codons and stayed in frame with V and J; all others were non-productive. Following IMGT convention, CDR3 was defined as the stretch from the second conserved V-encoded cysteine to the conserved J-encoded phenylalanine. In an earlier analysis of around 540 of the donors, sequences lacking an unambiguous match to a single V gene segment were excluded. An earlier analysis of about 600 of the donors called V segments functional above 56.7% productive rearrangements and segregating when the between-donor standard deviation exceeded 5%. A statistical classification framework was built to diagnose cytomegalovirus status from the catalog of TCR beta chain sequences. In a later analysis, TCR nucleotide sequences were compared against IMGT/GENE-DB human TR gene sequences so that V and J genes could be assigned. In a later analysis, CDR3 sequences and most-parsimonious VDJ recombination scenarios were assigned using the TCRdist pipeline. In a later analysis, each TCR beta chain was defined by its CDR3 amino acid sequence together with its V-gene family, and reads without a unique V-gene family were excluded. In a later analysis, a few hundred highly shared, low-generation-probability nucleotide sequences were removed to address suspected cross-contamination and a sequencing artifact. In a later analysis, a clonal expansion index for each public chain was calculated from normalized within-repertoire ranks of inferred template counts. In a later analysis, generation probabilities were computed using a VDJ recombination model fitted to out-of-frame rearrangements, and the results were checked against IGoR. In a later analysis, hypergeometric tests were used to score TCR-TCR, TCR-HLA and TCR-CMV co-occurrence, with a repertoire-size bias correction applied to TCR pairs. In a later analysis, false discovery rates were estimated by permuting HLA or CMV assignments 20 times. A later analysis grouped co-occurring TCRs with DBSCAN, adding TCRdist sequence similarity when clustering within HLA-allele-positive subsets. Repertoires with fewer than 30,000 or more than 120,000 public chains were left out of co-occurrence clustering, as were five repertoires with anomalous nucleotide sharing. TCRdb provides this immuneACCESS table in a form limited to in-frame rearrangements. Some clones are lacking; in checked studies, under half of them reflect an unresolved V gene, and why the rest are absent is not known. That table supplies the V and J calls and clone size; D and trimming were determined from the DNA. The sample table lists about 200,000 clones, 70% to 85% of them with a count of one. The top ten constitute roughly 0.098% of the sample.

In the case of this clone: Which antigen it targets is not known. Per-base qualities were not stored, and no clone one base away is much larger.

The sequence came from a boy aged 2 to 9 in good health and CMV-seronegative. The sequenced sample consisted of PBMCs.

The CDR3 region reads CASRRSLYNEQFF. The DNA sequence follows: TGTGCCAGCAGGAGGAGCCTATACAATGAGCAGTTCTTC. This sequence uses TRBV27 and TRBJ2-1, with no reliable assignment of the D segment. Trimming removed 6 bases from V and 4 bases from J, leaving 10 bases between the germline ends. Per the germline V gene (reference sequence), MNHEY is the CDR1 and SMNVEV is the CDR2. The CDR3, from cysteine to phenylalanine, totals 13 residues. Just the 39-base CDR3 DNA is kept, in frame starting at base 1.